This T cell receptor beta chain was identified in a study of response to subunit inactivated influenza vaccine (dated by TCRdb to about 2018). Looking at the study overall: Deep quantitative profiling of the T cell receptor repertoire was used in the study to follow responses to a trivalent subunit inactivated influenza vaccine.

Receptor amplification or capture employed RT-PCR. These reads were obtained on an Illumina HiSeq 2500. The public reads were reprocessed in TCRdb via fastp at Q25 and MiXCR, keeping in-frame beta chains. Each entry is one CDR3 protein sequence, shown with its most common DNA and genes. The sample data list 550,000 to 650,000 distinct CDR3 sequences, and over 9.5% of these were observed just once. Roughly 10% of the sample is in the top ten clones. Taken from cysteine to phenylalanine, the CDR3 has 11 residues. This entry keeps only the CDR3 DNA: 33 bases, framed from base 1. The junction shows trimming of 7 bases on V and 10 bases on J, plus 11 bases between the germline ends. Study-wide conclusions, independent of this receptor: The authors proposed that each seasonal influenza vaccination may bring in only a limited number of new T cells.

This clonotype was seen many times. There is no known antigen for this receptor. Per-base quality was not reported, and no clone a single base away is much larger than it. The TCR originated in a man in his forties or fifties who received an inactivated influenza vaccine. Donor details come from another sample of the same person, matched by shared clones. The chain is encoded by TRBV12-3 or TRBV12-4 joined to TRBJ2-1; TRBD1 is a possible D gene, resting on 6 matching bases. The material was PBMCs from blood, obtained on the day of vaccination. The base sequence is TGTGCCAGCACCCTAGGGGGAGAGCAGTTCTTC. This sequence encodes CASTLGGEQFF.